This T cell receptor beta chain was obtained from a study of spatial heterogeneity in lung cancer. Study details: More than eight raw reads, on average, carried each unique TCR and UMI combination.

The length of the CDR3 is 14 residues. Germline-derived CDR1 and CDR2 are SGHNT and YYREEE (reference sequence). Trimming took off 3 bases at V and 3 bases at J, with 10 bases between the two ends. Noted time point: blood at routine non-recurrence follow-up after resection. Whole RNA came from tumor, nontumor lung or frozen PBMC and was sequenced without being sorted. Unique molecular identifiers tagged every individual TCR cDNA molecule. TCRdb reanalysed the 5' RACE reads using MiXCR and keeps one entry per CDR3 protein. This sample has roughly 38,000 distinct CDR3 sequences; 8% to 11% occur once, and the top ten carry about 15%.

The receptor comes from a female donor with early-stage non-small cell lung cancer. The source was PBMCs, collected at follow-up. The J gene is TRBJ2-1, the V gene TRBV5-4, with D possibly TRBD2 on 6 matching bases. In DNA, the CDR3 is TGTGCCAGCAGCTCGGGACTTGACTACAATGAGCAGTTCTTC. Its translation is CASSSGLDYNEQFF.